The rows below give T cell receptor beta chains drawn from one sample of a study of beta chain features in type 1 diabetes. The assay was immunoSEQ multiplex PCR, and TCRdb's table has in-frame clones only and misses some. The table shows some 660,000 clones, with roughly an eighth occurring only once. The sample comprised naive CD4+ T cells from blood. These TCRs come from a young man with type 1 diabetes. CDR3s leave out the opening cysteine and the closing phenylalanine or tryptophan. A D gene is named only where the DNA matches it firmly. Only part of the rows carry a size: once, few, many, or a class if the clone is expanded.

clone size,CDR3 length,J gene,V gene,D gene,CDR3 protein
few,13,TRBJ2-7,TRBV18,.,ASSPGETGAYEQY
.,14,TRBJ1-2,TRBV25-1,.,ASSGPGTTSDYGYT
.,11,TRBJ1-5,TRBV15,.,ATSRDILQPQH
few,10,TRBJ2-7,TRBV6-5,.,ASSGTSYEQY
.,12,TRBJ1-2,TRBV4-1,TRBD1,ASSQGDRNYGYT
.,9,TRBJ2-7,TRBV30,.,AWTGANEQY
.,13,TRBJ1-2,TRBV7-9,.,ASSLDERRNYGYT
few,12,TRBJ2-7,TRBV23-1,TRBD1,ANIPGQTSYEQY
.,12,TRBJ2-1,TRBV7-2,TRBD1,ASSLSIRQGEQF
few,13,TRBJ2-1,TRBV18,TRBD1,ASSLDRGAYNEQF
.,13,TRBJ2-7,TRBV28,.,ASRGPTWSSYEQY
.,12,TRBJ1-4,TRBV5-1,.,ASSLFGENEKLF
.,13,TRBJ1-5,TRBV7-9,.,ASSLAGFRNQPQH